This T cell receptor beta chain was captured in a study of blood T cell repertoires in COVID-19. On the study more broadly: The United States, Italy and Spain were the sources of the acute and convalescent COVID-19 samples.

Authors' analysis steps: Amplified reference gene primers provided the basis for estimating nucleated cell counts. The protocol was immunoSEQ multiplex PCR, while the TCRdb copy is restricted to in-frame clones and leaves out a portion. V, J and clone size were drawn from that table, and D and trimming were deduced from the DNA. The sample holds approximately 450,000 clones, around 89% seen once. This clonotype was obtained from a woman under 40 with acute or convalescent COVID-19. Specimen: peripheral blood.

The CDR3 sequence: CASSSDSSGSYNEQFF. The DNA of the CDR3 is TGTGCCAGCAGTTCCGACAGTTCCGGATCCTACAATGAGCAGTTCTTC. The chain couples TRBV28 to TRBJ2-1; D may be TRBD1 (5 bases). V was cut by 4 bases and J by 1 base, with 14 bases left in between. Germline lookup yields CDR1 MDHEN and CDR2 SYDVKM. This CDR3 is 16 amino acids long.